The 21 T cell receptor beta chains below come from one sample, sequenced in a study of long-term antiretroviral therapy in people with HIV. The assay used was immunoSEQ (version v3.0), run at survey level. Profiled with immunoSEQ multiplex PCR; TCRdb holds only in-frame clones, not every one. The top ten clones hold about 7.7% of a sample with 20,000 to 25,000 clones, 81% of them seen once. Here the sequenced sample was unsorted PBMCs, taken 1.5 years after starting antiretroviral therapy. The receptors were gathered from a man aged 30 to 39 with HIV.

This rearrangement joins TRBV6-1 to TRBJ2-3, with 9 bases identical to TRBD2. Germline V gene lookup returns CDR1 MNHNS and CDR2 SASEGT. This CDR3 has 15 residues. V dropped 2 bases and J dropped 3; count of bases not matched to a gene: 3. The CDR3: CASSEPGLATDTQYF. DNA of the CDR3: TGTGCCAGCAGTGAACCCGGACTAGCGACAGATACGCAGTATTTT.

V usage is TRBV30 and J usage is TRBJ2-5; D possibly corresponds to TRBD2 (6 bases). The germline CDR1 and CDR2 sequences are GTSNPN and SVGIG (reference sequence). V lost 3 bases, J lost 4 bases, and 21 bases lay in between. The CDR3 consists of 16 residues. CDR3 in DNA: TGTGCCTGGAGCGTTATGGGGGGTTCGACTGGAGAGACCCAGTACTTC. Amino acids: CAWSVMGGSTGETQYF.

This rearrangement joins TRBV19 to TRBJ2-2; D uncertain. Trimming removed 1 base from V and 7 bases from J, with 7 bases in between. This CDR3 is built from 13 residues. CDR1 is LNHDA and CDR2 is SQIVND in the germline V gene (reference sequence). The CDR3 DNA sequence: TGTGCCAGTAGTATAGGAGTTGGCGGGGAGCTGTTTTTT. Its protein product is CASSIGVGGELFF.

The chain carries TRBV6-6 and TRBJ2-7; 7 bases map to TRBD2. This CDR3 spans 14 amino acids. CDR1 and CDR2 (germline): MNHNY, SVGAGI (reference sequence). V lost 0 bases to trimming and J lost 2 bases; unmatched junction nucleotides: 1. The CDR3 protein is CASSYSSGAYEQYF. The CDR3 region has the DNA TGTGCCAGCAGTTACTCCAGCGGGGCCTACGAGCAGTACTTC.

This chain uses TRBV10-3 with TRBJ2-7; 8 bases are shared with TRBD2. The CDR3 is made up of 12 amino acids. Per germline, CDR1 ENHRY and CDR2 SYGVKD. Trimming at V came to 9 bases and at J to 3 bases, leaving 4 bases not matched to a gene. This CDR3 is CAIGGGNYEQYF. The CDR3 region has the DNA TGTGCCATTGGCGGGGGGAACTACGAGCAGTACTTC.

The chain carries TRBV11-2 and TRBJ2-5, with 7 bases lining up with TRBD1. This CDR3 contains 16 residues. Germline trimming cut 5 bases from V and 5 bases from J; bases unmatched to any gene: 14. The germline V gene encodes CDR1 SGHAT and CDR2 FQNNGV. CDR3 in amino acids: CASSPNRQGQAETQYF. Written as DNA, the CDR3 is TGTGCCAGCAGCCCAAACCGACAGGGCCAGGCGGAGACCCAGTACTTC.

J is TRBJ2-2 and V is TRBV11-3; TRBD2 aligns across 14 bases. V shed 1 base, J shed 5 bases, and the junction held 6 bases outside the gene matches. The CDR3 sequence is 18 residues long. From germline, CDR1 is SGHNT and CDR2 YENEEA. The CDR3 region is CASSLGGLAGGGTGELFF. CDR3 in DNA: TGTGCCAGCAGCTTAGGCGGACTAGCGGGAGGCGGGACCGGGGAGCTGTTTTTT.

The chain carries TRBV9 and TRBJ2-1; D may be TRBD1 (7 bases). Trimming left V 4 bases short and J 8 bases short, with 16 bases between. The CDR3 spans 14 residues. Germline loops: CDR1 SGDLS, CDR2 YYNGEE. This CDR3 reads CASSFSGGSDEQFF. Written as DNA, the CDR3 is TGTGCCAGCAGCTTTTCAGGGGGGTCCGATGAGCAGTTCTTC.

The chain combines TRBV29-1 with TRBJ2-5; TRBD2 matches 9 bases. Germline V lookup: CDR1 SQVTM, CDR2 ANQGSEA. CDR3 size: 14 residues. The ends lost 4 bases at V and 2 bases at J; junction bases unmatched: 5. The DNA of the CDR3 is TGCAGCGTTGCAGGCGGGGGGGCGCAAGAGACCCAGTACTTC. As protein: CSVAGGGAQETQYF.

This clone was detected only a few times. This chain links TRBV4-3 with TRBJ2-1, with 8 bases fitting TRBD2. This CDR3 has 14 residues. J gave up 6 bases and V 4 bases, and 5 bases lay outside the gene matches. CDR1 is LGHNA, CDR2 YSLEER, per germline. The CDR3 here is CASSRSGTSNEQFF. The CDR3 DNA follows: TGCGCCAGCAGCCGGTCGGGGACTAGCAATGAGCAGTTCTTC.

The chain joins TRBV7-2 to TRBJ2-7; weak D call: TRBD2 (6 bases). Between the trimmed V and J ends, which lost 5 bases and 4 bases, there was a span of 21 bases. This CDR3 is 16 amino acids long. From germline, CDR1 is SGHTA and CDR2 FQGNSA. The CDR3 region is CASSDSGTPRGYEQYF. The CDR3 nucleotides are TGTGCCAGCAGCGATAGCGGCACCCCCCGAGGTTACGAGCAGTACTTC.

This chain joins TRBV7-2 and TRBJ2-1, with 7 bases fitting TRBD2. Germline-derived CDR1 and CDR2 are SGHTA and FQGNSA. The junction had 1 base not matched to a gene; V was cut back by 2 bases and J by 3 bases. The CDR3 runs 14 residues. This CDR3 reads CASSLLAVYNEQFF. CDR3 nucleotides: TGTGCCAGCAGCTTACTAGCGGTCTACAATGAGCAGTTCTTC.

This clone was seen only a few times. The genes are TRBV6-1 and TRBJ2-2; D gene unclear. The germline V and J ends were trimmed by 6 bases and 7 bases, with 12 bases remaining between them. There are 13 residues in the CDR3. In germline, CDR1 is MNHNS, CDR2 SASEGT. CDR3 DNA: TGTGCCAGCAGCCGACAAACGGGCGGGGAGCTGTTTTTT. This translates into CASSRQTGGELFF.

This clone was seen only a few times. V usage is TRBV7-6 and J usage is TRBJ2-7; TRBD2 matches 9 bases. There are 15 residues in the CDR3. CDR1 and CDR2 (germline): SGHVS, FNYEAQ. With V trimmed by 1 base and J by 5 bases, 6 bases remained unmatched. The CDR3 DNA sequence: TGTGCCAGCAGCTTAGGTAGCGGGAGCCTCAACGAGCAGTACTTC. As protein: CASSLGSGSLNEQYF.

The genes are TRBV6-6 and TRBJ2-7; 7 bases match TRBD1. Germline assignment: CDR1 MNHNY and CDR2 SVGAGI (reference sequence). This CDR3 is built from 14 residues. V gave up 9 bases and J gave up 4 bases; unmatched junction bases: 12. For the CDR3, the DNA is TGTGCCAGTACATCCTCGGGACAGAGATACGAGCAGTACTTC. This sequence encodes CASTSSGQRYEQYF.

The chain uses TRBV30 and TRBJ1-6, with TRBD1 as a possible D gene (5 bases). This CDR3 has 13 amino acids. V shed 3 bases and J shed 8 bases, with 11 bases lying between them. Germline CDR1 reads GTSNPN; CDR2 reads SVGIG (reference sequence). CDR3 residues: CAWSELRDSPLHF. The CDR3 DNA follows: TGTGCCTGGAGCGAACTCAGGGATTCACCCCTCCACTTT. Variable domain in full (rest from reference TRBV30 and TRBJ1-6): SQTIHQWPATLVQPVGSPLSLECTVEGTSNPNLYWYRQAAGRGLQLLFYSVGIGQISSEVPQNLSASRPQDRQFILSSKKLLLSDSGFYLCAWSELRDSPLHFGNGTRLTVT.

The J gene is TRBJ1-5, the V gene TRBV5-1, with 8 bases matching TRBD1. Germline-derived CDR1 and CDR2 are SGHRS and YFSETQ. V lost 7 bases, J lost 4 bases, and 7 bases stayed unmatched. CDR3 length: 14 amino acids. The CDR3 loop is CASLQGELNQPQHF. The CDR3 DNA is TGCGCCAGCTTACAGGGGGAATTGAATCAGCCCCAGCATTTT.

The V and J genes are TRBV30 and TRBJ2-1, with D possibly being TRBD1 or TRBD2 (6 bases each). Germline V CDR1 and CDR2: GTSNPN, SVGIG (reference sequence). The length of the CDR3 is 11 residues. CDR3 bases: TGTGCACTAACCGGGGGCTTTGAGCAGTTCTTC. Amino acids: CALTGGFEQFF. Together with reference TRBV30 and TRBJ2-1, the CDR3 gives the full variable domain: SQTIHQWPATLVQPVGSPLSLECTVEGTSNPNLYWYRQAAGRGLQLLFYSVGIGQISSEVPQNLSASRPQDRQFILSSKKLLLSDSGFYLCALTGGFEQFFGPGTRLTVL.

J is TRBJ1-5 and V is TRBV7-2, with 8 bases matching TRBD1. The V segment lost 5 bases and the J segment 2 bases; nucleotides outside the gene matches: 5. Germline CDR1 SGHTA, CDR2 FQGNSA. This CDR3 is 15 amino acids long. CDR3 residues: CASSQQGGGNQPQHF. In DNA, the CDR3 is TGTGCCAGCAGCCAACAGGGGGGCGGCAATCAGCCCCAGCATTTT. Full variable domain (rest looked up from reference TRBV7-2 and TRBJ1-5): GAGVSQSPSNKVTEKGKDVELRCDPISGHTALYWYRQSLGQGLEFLIYFQGNSAPDKSGLPSDRFSAERTGGSVSTLTIQRTQQEDSAVYLCASSQQGGGNQPQHFGDGTRLSIL.

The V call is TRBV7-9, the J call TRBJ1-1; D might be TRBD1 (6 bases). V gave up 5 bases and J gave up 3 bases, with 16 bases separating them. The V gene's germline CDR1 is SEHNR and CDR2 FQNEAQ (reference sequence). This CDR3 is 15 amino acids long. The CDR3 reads CASSAYRDRDTEAFF. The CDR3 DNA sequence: TGTGCCAGCAGCGCGTACAGGGACCGGGACACTGAAGCTTTCTTT. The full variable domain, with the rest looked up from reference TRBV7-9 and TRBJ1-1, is DTGVSQNPRHKITKRGQNVTFRCDPISEHNRLYWYRQTLGQGPEFLTYFQNEAQLEKSRLLSDRFSAERPKGSFSTLEIQRTEQGDSAMYLCASSAYRDRDTEAFFGQGTRLTVV.

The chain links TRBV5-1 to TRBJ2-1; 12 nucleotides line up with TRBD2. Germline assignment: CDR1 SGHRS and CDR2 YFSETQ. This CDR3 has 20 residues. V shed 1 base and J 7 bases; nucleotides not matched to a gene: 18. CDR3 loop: CASSLNSASGRAGSGNEQFF. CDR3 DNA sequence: TGCGCCAGCAGCTTGAATTCGGCTAGCGGGAGGGCCGGATCGGGGAATGAGCAGTTCTTC.